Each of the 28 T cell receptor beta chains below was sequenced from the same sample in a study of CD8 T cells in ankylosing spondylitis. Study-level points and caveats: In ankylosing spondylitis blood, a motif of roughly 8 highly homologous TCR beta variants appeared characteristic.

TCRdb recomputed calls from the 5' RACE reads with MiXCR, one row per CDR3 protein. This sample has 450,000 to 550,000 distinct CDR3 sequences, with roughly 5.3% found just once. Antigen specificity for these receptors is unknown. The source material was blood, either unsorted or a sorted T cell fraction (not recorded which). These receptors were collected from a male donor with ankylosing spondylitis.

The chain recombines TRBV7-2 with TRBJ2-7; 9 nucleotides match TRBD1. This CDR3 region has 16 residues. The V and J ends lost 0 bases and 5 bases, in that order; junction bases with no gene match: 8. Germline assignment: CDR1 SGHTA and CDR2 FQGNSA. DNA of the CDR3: TGTGCCAGCAGCTTAGCGGGTAACAGGGGGCAGGACGAGCAGTACTTC. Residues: CASSLAGNRGQDEQYF.

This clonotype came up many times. CDR3 in DNA: TGTGCCAGCAGCTTTTCGGGGGACGGCACCGTAATGCAGTATTTT. Protein product: CASSFSGDGTVMQYF. V gene TRBV7-2 combines with J gene TRBJ2-3, with D possibly being TRBD2 (6 bases). The CDR3 contains 15 residues. The germline CDR1 and CDR2 sequences are SGHTA and FQGNSA. V dropped 3 bases and J dropped 11 bases, with 21 bases sitting between them.

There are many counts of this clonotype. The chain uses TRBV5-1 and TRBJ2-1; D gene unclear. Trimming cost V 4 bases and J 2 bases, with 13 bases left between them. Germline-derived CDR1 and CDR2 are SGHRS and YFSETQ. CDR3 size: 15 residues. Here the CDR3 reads CASSPSFGPYNEQFF. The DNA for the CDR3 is TGCGCCAGCAGCCCTTCCTTTGGGCCCTACAATGAGCAGTTCTTC.

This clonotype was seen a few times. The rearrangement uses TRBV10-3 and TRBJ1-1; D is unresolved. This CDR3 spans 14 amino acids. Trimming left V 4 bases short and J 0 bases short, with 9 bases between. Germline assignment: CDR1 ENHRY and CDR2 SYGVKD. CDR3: CAISVGRLNTEAFF. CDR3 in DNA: TGTGCCATCAGTGTGGGCAGATTGAACACTGAAGCTTTCTTT.

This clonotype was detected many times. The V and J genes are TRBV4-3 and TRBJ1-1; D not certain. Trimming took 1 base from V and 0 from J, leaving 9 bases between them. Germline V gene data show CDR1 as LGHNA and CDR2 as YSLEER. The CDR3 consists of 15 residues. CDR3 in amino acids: CASSQGSGLNTEAFF. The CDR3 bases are TGCGCCAGCAGCCAAGGGTCAGGCTTGAACACTGAAGCTTTCTTT.

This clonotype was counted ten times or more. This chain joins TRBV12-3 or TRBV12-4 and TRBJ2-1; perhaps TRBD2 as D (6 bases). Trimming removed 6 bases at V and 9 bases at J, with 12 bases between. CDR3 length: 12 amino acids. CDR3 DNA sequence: TGTGCCAGCAGCCTACTAGCAGCTGAGCAGTTCTTC. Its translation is CASSLLAAEQFF.

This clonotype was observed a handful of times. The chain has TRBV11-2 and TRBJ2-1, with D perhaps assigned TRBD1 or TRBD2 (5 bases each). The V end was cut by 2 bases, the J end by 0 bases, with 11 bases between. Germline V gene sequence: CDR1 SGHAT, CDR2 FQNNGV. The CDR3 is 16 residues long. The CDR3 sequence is CASSLRPGPSYNEQFF. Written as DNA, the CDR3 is TGTGCCAGCAGCTTACGTCCGGGACCCTCCTACAATGAGCAGTTCTTC.

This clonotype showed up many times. As DNA, the CDR3 is TGCGCCAGCAGCCAAGGTAGCGGACGGACAGATACGCAGTATTTT. It is translated as CASSQGSGRTDTQYF. The gene calls are TRBV4-3 and TRBJ2-3; weak D call: TRBD2 (6 bases). Germline CDR1 is LGHNA and CDR2 is YSLEER. The CDR3 runs 15 residues. The V end lost 1 base, the J end lost 3 bases, and 11 bases lay between the germline ends.

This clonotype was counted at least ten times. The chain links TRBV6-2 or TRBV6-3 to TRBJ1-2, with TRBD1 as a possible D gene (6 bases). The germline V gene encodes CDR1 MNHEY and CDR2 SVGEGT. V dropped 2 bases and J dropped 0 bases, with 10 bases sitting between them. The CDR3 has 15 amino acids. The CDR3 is CASSYDRTTNYGYTF. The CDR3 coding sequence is TGTGCCAGCAGTTACGACAGGACAACTAACTATGGCTACACCTTC.

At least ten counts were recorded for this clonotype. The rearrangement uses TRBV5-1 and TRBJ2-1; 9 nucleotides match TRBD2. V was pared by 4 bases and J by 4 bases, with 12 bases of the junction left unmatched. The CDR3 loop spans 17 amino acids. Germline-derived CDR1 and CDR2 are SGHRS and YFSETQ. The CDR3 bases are TGCGCCAGCAGCGAGGGTAGCGGGAGATTTCGGTACAATGAGCAGTTCTTC. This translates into CASSEGSGRFRYNEQFF.

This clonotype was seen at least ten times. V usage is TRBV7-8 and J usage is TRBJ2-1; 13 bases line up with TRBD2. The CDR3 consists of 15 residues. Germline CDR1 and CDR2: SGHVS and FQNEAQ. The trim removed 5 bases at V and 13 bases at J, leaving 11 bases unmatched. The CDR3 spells CASSGWGLAGQYQFF. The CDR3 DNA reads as TGTGCCAGCAGCGGATGGGGACTAGCGGGACAGTATCAGTTCTTC.

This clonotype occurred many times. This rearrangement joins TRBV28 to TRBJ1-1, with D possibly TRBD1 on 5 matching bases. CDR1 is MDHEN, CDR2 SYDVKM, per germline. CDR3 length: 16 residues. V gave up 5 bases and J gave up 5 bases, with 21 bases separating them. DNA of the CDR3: TGTGCCAGCAGTCTACAGGCCCTCCCGGTTGCGACTGAAGCTTTCTTT. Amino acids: CASSLQALPVATEAFF. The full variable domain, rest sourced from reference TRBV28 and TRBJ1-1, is DVKVTQSSRYLVKRTGEKVFLECVQDMDHENMFWYRQDPGLGLRLIYFSYDVKMKEKGDIPEGYSVSREKKERFSLILESASTNQTSMYLCASSLQALPVATEAFFGQGTRLTVV.

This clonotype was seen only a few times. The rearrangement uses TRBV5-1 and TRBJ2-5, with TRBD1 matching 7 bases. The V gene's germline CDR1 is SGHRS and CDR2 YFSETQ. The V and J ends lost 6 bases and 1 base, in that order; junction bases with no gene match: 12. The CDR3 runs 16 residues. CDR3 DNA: TGCGCCAGCATCCGAACGACAGGGCTCGGCCAAGAGACCCAGTACTTC. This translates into CASIRTTGLGQETQYF.

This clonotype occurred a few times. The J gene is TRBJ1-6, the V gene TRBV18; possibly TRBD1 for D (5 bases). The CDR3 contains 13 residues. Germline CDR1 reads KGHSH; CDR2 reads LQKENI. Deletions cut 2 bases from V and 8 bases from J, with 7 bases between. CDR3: CASSPAGDSPLHF. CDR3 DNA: TGTGCCAGCTCACCAGCGGGGGATTCACCCCTCCACTTT.

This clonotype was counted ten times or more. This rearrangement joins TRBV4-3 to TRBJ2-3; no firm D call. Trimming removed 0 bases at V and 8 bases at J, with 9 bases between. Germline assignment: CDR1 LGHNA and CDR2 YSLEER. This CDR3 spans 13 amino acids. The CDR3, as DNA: TGCGCCAGCAGCCAAGATTCGGGTGGTACGCAGTATTTT. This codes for CASSQDSGGTQYF.

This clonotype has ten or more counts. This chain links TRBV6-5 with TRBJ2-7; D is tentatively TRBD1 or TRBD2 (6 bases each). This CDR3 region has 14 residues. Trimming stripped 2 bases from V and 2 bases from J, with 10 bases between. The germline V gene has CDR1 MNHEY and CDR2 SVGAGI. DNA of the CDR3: TGTGCCAGCAGTTACGGGGGGCCGCCCTACGAGCAGTACTTC. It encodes CASSYGGPPYEQYF.

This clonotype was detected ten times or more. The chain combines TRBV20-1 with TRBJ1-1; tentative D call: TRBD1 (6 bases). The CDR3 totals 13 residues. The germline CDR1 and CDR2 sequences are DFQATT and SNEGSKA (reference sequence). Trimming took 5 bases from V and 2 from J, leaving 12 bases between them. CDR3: CSAWAGANTEAFF. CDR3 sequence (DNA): TGCAGTGCTTGGGCAGGGGCTAACACTGAAGCTTTCTTT.

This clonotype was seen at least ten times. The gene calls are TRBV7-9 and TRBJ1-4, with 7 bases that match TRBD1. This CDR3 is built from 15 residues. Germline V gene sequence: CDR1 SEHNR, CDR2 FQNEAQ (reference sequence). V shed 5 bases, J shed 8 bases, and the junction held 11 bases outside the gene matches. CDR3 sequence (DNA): TGTGCCAGCAGCCCGACAGGGCGCTCTCGGGAAAAACTGTTTTTT. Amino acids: CASSPTGRSREKLFF.

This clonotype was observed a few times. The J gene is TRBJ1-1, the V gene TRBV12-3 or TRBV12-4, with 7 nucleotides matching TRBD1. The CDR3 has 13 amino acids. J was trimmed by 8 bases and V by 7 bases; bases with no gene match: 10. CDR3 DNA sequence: TGTGCCAGCACCCCCGACAGGGTCGGGGAAGCTTTCTTT. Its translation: CASTPDRVGEAFF.

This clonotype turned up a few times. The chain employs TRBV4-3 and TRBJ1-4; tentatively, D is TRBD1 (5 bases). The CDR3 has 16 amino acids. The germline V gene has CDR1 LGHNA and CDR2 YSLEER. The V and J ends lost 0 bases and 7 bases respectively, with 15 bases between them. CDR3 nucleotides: TGCGCCAGCAGCCAAGATGGTAGCAGGGTGGGTGAAAAACTGTTTTTT. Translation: CASSQDGSRVGEKLFF.

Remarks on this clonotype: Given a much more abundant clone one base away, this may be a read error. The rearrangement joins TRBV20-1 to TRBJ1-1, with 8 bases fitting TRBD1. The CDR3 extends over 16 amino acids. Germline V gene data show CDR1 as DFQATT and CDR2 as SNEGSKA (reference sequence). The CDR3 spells CCARGGTGTKNTEAFF. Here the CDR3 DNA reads TGCTGTGCTAGAGGGGGGACAGGTACCAAGAACACTGAAGCTTTCTTT.

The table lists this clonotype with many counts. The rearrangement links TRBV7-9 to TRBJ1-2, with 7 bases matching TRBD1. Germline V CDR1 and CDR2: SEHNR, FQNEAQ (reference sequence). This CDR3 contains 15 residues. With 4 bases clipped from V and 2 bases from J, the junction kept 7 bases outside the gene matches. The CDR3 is CASSSGGRGNYGYTF. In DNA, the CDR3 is TGTGCCAGCAGCTCGGGGGGCAGGGGGAACTATGGCTACACCTTC.

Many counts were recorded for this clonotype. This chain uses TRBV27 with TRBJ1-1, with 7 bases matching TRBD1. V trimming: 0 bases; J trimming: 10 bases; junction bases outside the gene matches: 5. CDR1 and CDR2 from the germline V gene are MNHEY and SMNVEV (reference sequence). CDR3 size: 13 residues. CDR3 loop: CASSLSQGFVAFF. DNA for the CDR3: TGTGCCAGCAGTTTATCACAGGGGTTTGTAGCTTTCTTT.

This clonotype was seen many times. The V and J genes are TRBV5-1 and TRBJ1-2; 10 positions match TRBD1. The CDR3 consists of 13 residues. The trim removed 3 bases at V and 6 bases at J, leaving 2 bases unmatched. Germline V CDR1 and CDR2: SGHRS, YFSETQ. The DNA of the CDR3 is TGCGCCAGCAGCTACGGACAGGGGGATGGCTACACCTTC. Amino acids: CASSYGQGDGYTF.

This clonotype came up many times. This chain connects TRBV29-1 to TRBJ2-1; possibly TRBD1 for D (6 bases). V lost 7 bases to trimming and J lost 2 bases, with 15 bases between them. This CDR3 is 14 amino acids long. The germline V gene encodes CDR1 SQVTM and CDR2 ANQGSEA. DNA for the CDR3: TGCAGCGCAGGGGTCGTTAGAACCTACAATGAGCAGTTCTTC. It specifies CSAGVVRTYNEQFF.

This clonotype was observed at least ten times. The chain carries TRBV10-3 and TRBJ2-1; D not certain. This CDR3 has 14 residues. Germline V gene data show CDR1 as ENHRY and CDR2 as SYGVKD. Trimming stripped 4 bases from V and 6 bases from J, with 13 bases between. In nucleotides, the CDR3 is TGTGCCATCAGTGGAACCCCAACGGGCAATGAGCAGTTCTTC. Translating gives CAISGTPTGNEQFF.

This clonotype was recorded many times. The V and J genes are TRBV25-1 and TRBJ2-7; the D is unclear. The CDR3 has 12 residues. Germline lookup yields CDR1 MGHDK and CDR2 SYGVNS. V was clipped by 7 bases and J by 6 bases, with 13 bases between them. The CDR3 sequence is CASTEGIGEQYF. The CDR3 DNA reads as TGTGCCAGCACAGAAGGAATAGGCGAGCAGTACTTC.

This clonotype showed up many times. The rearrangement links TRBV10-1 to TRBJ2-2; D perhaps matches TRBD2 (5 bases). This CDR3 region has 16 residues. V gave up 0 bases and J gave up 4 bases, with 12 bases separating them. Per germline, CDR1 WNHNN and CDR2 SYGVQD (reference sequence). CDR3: CASSESKGDSTGELFF. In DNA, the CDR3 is TGCGCCAGCAGTGAGTCGAAGGGAGATAGCACCGGGGAGCTGTTTTTT.